The 19 T cell receptor beta chains presented below share a single source sample, sequenced in a study of T cells expressing NK-cell markers. Reprocessing the 5' RACE reads, TCRdb reports a single entry for every CDR3 protein and omits DNA. This table holds roughly 450,000 distinct CDR3 sequences. The sample comprised blood T cells: a sorted CD56 or NKG2C T cell subset, CD4+ or CD8+ T cells, or bulk PBMC T cells (not recorded which). Receptor source: a woman in her forties or fifties in good health.

The CDR3 protein is CSVGGRNRSSTDTQYF. The rearrangement links TRBV29-1 to TRBJ2-3; lacking DNA, the TRBD2 call made by TCRdb goes unchecked. The CDR3 extends over 16 amino acids. Germline CDR1 reads SQVTM; CDR2 reads ANQGSEA.

CDR3 in amino acids: CASSEALLQGETQYF. J is TRBJ2-5 and V is TRBV2. CDR1 is SNHLY, CDR2 FYNNEI, per germline. CDR3 length equals 15 residues.

J is TRBJ2-7 and V is TRBV2; without DNA, the TCRdb call of TRBD1 cannot be checked. The CDR3 extends over 15 amino acids. CDR1 SNHLY and CDR2 FYNNEI come from the germline V gene. This CDR3 reads CASSVRTGITYEQYF.

The V call is TRBV20-1, the J call TRBJ2-1; TCRdb gives TRBD1 as the D gene, but with no DNA this cannot be confirmed. CDR1 is DFQATT and CDR2 is SNEGSKA in the germline V gene (reference sequence). This CDR3 is 16 amino acids long. The CDR3 here is CSARDVRTGSRNEQFF.

The rearrangement uses TRBV15 and TRBJ2-5; the D gene TCRdb calls, TRBD2, cannot be checked with no DNA. This CDR3 is 17 amino acids long. Germline V gene sequence: CDR1 LNHNV, CDR2 YYDKDF (reference sequence). The CDR3 is CATSRDDGQGIADKEYF.

J is TRBJ2-3 and V is TRBV7-9; TCRdb calls TRBD1, which cannot be checked without DNA. From germline, CDR1 is SEHNR and CDR2 FQNEAQ (reference sequence). The CDR3 has 16 amino acids. CDR3 protein: CASSPLRGRLTDTQYF. The full variable domain, completed using reference TRBV7-9 and TRBJ2-3, is DTGVSQNPRHKITKRGQNVTFRCDPISEHNRLYWYRQTLGQGPEFLTYFQNEAQLEKSRLLSDRFSAERPKGSFSTLEIQRTEQGDSAMYLCASSPLRGRLTDTQYFGPGTRLTVL.

V usage is TRBV29-1 and J usage is TRBJ2-7; with no DNA, the TCRdb D assignment of TRBD1 cannot be verified. The CDR3 contains 11 residues. Per the germline V gene, CDR1 is SQVTM and CDR2 is ANQGSEA. CDR3 loop: CSVAGSYEQYF.

The V call is TRBV6-5, the J call TRBJ2-1; TCRdb gives TRBD2 as the D gene, but with no DNA this cannot be confirmed. The length of the CDR3 is 14 residues. Germline CDR1 is MNHEY and CDR2 is SVGAGI. CDR3 residues: CASSLAGLINEQFF.

The chain combines TRBV6-1 with TRBJ2-1; with no DNA, the TCRdb D assignment of TRBD2 cannot be verified. The germline gives CDR1 MNHNS, CDR2 SASEGT. The CDR3 has 15 residues. The CDR3 sequence: CAIPTSGSLGDEQFF.

The CDR3 is CASSFLDAGNEQFF. The V gene is TRBV7-9, the J gene TRBJ2-1; TCRdb indicates TRBD2, and absent DNA this call remains unverified. Germline V lookup: CDR1 SEHNR, CDR2 FQNEAQ (reference sequence). This CDR3 comprises 14 residues. The whole variable domain, remainder taken from reference TRBV7-9 and TRBJ2-1, is DTGVSQNPRHKITKRGQNVTFRCDPISEHNRLYWYRQTLGQGPEFLTYFQNEAQLEKSRLLSDRFSAERPKGSFSTLEIQRTEQGDSAMYLCASSFLDAGNEQFFGPGTRLTVL.

This chain joins TRBV20-1 and TRBJ1-2; TCRdb's D call, TRBD1, is unchecked because there is no DNA. Per the germline V gene, CDR1 is DFQATT and CDR2 is SNEGSKA (reference sequence). This CDR3 spans 14 amino acids. CDR3 region: CSAGKTGVGHGYTF.

CDR3 sequence: CATSTGGPAEQFF. The chain has TRBV24-1 and TRBJ2-1; lacking DNA, the TRBD2 call made by TCRdb goes unchecked. Germline CDR1 is KGHDR and CDR2 is SFDVKD. This CDR3 has 13 amino acids.

This chain connects TRBV5-1 to TRBJ2-7; TCRdb names TRBD1, which stays unverified in the absence of DNA. The CDR3 runs 12 residues. CDR1 is SGHRS and CDR2 is YFSETQ in the germline V gene. The CDR3 here is CASSRQNYEQYF.

The V gene is TRBV5-4, the J gene TRBJ2-6. CDR1 is SGHNT, CDR2 YYREEE, per germline (reference sequence). This CDR3 has 17 amino acids. CDR3 loop: CASSFLVYRSGANVLTF.

The rearrangement links TRBV20-1 to TRBJ2-3; lacking DNA, the TRBD2 call made by TCRdb goes unchecked. CDR1 and CDR2 (germline): DFQATT, SNEGSKA (reference sequence). This CDR3 region has 16 residues. This chain's CDR3 is CSASPPGLEVADTQYF.

The rearrangement links TRBV20-1 to TRBJ2-3; TCRdb's D gene call, TRBD1, goes unchecked for lack of DNA. The CDR3 runs 16 residues. Germline CDR1 is DFQATT and CDR2 is SNEGSKA (reference sequence). CDR3 sequence: CSARALQGARSDTQYF.

The chain recombines TRBV7-8 with TRBJ2-1; the TCRdb D gene call, TRBD1, has no DNA to confirm it. Per germline, CDR1 SGHVS and CDR2 FQNEAQ. This CDR3 is 17 amino acids long. The CDR3 loop is CASSHTSGTGANNEQFF.

The gene calls are TRBV21-1 and TRBJ2-5; TCRdb designates TRBD1, a call that cannot be tested without DNA. TRBV21-1 corresponds to a pseudogene. The CDR3 runs to 17 residues. CDR3 amino acids: CASSPRVDRRNQETQYF.

V gene TRBV6-6 combines with J gene TRBJ1-4; checking the TCRdb D call of TRBD1 is not possible without DNA. Germline V gene data show CDR1 as MNHNY and CDR2 as SVGAGI (reference sequence). The CDR3 has 17 amino acids. CDR3 protein: CASSPRDRGMASEKLFF.